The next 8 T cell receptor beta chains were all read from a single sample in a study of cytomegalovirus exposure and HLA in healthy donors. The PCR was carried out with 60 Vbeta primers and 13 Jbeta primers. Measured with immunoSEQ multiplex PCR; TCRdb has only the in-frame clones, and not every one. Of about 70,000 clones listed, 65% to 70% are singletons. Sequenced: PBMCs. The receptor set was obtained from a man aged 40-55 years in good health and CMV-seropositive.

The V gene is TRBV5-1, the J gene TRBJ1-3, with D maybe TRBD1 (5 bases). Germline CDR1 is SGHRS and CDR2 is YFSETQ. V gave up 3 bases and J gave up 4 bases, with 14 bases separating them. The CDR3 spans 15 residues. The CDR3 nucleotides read TGCGCCAGCAGCTGGGGACTTATAGAAGGAAACACCATATATTTT. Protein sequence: CASSWGLIEGNTIYF. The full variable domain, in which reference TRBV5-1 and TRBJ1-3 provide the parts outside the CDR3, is KAGVTQTPRYLIKTRGQQVTLSCSPISGHRSVSWYQQTPGQGLQFLFEYFSETQRNKGNFPGRFSGRQFSNSRSEMNVSTLELGDSALYLCASSWGLIEGNTIYFGEGSWLTVV.

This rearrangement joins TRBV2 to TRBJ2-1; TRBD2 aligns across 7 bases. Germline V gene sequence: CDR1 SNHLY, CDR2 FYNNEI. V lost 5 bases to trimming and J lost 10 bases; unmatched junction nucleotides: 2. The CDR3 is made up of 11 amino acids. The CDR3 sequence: CASSLTSEQFF. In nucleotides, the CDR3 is TGTGCCAGCAGTCTGACTAGCGAGCAGTTCTTC.

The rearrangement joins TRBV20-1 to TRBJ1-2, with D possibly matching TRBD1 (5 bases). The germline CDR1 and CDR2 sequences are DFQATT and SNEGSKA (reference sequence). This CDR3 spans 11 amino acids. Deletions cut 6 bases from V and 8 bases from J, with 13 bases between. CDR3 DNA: TGCAGTGCGTACAGGACGGAGGGCTACACCTTC. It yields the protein CSAYRTEGYTF.

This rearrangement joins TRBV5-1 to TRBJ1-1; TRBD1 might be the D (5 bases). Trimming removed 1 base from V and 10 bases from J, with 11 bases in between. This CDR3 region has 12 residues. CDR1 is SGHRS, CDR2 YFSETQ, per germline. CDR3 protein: CASSLQGEGAFF. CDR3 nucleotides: TGCGCCAGCAGCTTGCAAGGGGAGGGAGCTTTCTTT.

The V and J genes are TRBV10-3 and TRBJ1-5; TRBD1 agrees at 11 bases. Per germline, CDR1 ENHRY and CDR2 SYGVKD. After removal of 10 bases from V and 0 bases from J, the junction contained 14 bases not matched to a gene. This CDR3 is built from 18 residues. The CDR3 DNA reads TGTGCCACTAATCCGGGACAGGGGGTAATGTATAGCAATCAGCCCCAGCATTTT. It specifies CATNPGQGVMYSNQPQHF.

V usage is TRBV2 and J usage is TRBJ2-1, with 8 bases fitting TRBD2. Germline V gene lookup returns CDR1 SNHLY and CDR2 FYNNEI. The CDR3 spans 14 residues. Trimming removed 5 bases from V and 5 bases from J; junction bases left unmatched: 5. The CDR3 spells CASSYLAGNNEQFF. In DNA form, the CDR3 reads TGTGCCAGCAGTTATTTAGCGGGGAACAATGAGCAGTTCTTC.

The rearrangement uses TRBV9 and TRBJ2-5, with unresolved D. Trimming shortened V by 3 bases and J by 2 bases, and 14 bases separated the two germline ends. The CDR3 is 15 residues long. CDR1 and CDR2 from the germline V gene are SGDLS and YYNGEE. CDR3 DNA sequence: TGTGCCAGCAGCGCCACGATACAGCAACAAGAGACCCAGTACTTC. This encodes CASSATIQQQETQYF.

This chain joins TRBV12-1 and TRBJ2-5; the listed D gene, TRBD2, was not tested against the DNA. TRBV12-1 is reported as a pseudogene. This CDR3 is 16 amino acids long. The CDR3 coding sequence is TGTGCCAGCAGCTTTGCTAGCGGGGGCCACCAAGAGACCCAGTACTTC. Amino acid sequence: CASSFASGGHQETQYF.